This section outlines one TCR beta chain sequence together with its context. The table came from immunoSEQ multiplex PCR; TCRdb's copy has only in-frame clones and leaves some out. This sample carries 150,000 to 200,000 clones, about 91% of them seen once, and the ten largest clones take around 1%. With 4 bases clipped from V and 6 bases from J, the junction kept 5 bases outside the gene matches. The CDR3 length is 13 residues. Germline CDR1 SGHTA, CDR2 FQGNSA. These data are taken from a study of T cell responses to AZD1222 COVID-19 vaccine. Samples with a second dose at about 4 or about 12 weeks were pooled together.

The chain combines TRBV7-2 with TRBJ1-1; 7 nucleotides align to TRBD1. Here the sequenced sample was peripheral blood, taken 28 days after the second AZD1222 dose. The clonotype comes from an adult who received the AZD1222 COVID-19 vaccine. The CDR3 sequence: CASSSQGRSEAFF. CDR3 nucleotides: TGTGCCAGCAGCTCACAGGGGAGATCTGAAGCTTTCTTT.